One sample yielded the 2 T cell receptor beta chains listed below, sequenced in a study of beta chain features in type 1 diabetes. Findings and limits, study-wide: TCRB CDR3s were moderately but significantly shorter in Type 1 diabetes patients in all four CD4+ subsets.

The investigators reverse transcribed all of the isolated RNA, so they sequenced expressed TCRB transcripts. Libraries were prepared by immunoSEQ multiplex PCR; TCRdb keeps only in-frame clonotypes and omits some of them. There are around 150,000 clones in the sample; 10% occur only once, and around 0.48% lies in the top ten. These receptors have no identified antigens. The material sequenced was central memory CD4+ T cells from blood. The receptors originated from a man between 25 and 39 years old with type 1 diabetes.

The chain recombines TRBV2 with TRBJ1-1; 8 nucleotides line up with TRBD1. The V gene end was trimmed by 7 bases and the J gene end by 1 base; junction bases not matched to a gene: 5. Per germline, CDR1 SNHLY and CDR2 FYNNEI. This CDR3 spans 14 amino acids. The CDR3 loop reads CASIRGLGNTEAFF. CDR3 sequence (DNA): TGTGCCAGCATCAGGGGGCTTGGGAACACTGAAGCTTTCTTT.

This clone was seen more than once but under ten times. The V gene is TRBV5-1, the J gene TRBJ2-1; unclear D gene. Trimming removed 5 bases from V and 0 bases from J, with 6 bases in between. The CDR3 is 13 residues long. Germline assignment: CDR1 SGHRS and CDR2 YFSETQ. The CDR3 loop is CASSLSSYNEQFF. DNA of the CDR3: TGCGCCAGCAGTCTAAGCTCCTACAATGAGCAGTTCTTC.